The entry that follows covers one T cell receptor beta chain sequence. As originally analysed: Amplification with reference gene primers provided the estimates of nucleated cell counts. Method: immunoSEQ multiplex PCR; TCRdb's copy keeps in-frame clones and lacks some. V, J and clone size are those of that table, while D and trimming were read from the DNA. The profile covers about 97,000 clones, with roughly 90% appearing a single time and approximately 2% taken by the ten largest. The sample belongs to a study of blood T cell repertoires in COVID-19. Overall study context: The United States, Italy and Spain were the sources of the acute and convalescent COVID-19 samples.

The CDR3 has 15 residues. Germline-derived CDR1 and CDR2 are MDHEN and SYDVKM. The germline V and J ends were trimmed by 4 bases and 3 bases, with 13 bases remaining between them. This clonotype was obtained from a woman aged 45-59 years with COVID-19, enrolled during active disease. The rearrangement links TRBV28 to TRBJ1-5; no clear D gene. Sequencing was done on a sample of peripheral blood. CDR3 amino acids: CASSSLDGINQPQHF. DNA of the CDR3: TGTGCCAGCAGTTCCCTGGACGGGATCAATCAGCCCCAGCATTTT. The entire variable domain, with the rest obtained from reference TRBV28 and TRBJ1-5, is as follows: DVKVTQSSRYLVKRTGEKVFLECVQDMDHENMFWYRQDPGLGLRLIYFSYDVKMKEKGDIPEGYSVSREKKERFSLILESASTNQTSMYLCASSSLDGINQPQHFGDGTRLSIL.